This T cell receptor (beta chain) was sequenced for a study of beta chain features in type 1 diabetes (dated by TCRdb to the late 2010s). About the study as a whole: Mean age, gender distribution, total cell number and subset yield were not different between patients and healthy donors. Regulatory and stem cell-like memory subsets were obtained from only 8 patients and about eight healthy donors, while naive and central memory subsets were obtained from all 30 or so donors. A total of over 90,000,000 sorted cells were examined across all samples, and a strong correlation was observed between cell number per subset and RNA yield. In the study, TCRB repertoires of sorted circulating CD4+ T cell subsets from recently diagnosed type 1 diabetes patients were compared with those of matched healthy donors. Results and caveats for the whole study, not just this receptor: Because cDNA was sequenced instead of genomic DNA, highly expressing activated cells could be over-represented, though the groups showed no difference in activation or CD3 levels. PCR might favor shorter templates, but patient and control samples were amplified and corrected together, so any skew would affect both groups equally. Because the HLA sub-analyses included only small numbers of individuals, any influence of HLA type on TCRB rearrangement was left unresolved. In all four CD4+ subsets, TCRB CDR3 length was moderately but significantly shorter in type 1 diabetes patients. At VDJ recombination sites, patients with type 1 diabetes made fewer insertions and deleted more nucleotides, a pattern implying thymic rearrangement abnormalities. Naive, central memory and regulatory TCRB repertoires appeared to be more alike among patients than among healthy donors.

This clone was seen only a few times. Its antigen is currently not known. Per-nucleotide qualities are absent, and no much larger clonotype sits a single base away. From each donor, a single peripheral blood sample of 90 to 150 mL on average was drawn into heparinised tubes. A BD FACSAria II and a panel including CD45RO, CCR7, CD25, CD127, CD95 and CD27 were used to sort naive, central memory, regulatory and stem cell-like memory CD4+ T cells. Every sorted population had a purity above 95%. PBMCs were isolated immediately by Lymphoprep density gradient centrifugation and stained directly without culture. So that batch effects would be minimized, each experiment stained and sorted samples in pairs, pairing one healthy donor with one patient. All of the isolated RNA was reverse transcribed with the High Capacity cDNA Reverse Transcription Kit, so expressed TCRB transcripts were sequenced. Deep immunoSEQ sequencing was performed on naive, central memory and regulatory T cell samples, with an average of roughly 3.5 million total reads per sample. After sorted cells were lysed in RLT buffer, RNA was extracted with DNase-treated RNeasy Micro or Mini kits, with the choice depending on cell number. Each cell subset was processed on its own to prevent cross-contamination, while patient and healthy donor samples were processed together. Using the immunoSEQ multiplex PCR, TCRB sequences were amplified from cDNA into 87-bp fragments spanning the CDR3 region. Sequencing of the amplicons was done on the Illumina HiSeq platform. Processing in the source paper ran as follows. PCR bias was corrected computationally using synthetic template baselines, and reads within Hamming distance 2 were collapsed, with unmergeable singletons discarded. Reads were aligned against IMGT to assign V, D and J genes, CDR3 length and insertions or deletions at six rearrangement sites. Within each subset, clonotype counts were normalized to sorted cell number, after which true diversity and Gini coefficients were computed with the tcR R package. The overlap coefficient, calculated on TCRB nucleotide sequences, was used to measure repertoire sharing. Out-of-frame TCRB sequences from naive cells were analyzed as a proxy for the pre-selection repertoire. As stored in TCRdb, this immuneACCESS dataset retains in-frame rearrangements with V and J assigned. A fraction of the clones does not appear; measured against another copy, unresolved V genes explain less than half of the discrepancy, and the remainder lacks a known reason. V and J calls and clone size follow that table, whereas D and trimming were derived from the DNA. The sample table lists some 350,000 clones, roughly 14% of them with a count of one. The leading ten clones occupy roughly 0.016% of the sample.

The germline V gene gives CDR1 as SGDLS and CDR2 as YYNGEE. The V end loses 0 bases and the J end loses 1 base, and a stretch of 4 bases separates them. The CDR3 sequence holds 14 residues, the cysteine and phenylalanine included. Only the CDR3 DNA is retained, 42 bases long and in frame from the first base. The clonotype was recovered from a woman between 18 and 29 years old with type 1 diabetes. Sequenced sample: naive CD4+ T cells from blood. This specimen's cell subset or site label, interpreted: true naive CD4+ T cells. The chain employs TRBV9 and TRBJ2-2; the D gene remains uncertain. The nucleotides are TGTGCCAGCAGCGTAGCGGTGAACACCGGGGAGCTGTTTTTT. It translates to CASSVAVNTGELFF. With all but the CDR3 taken from the reference TRBV9 and TRBJ2-2 genes, the full variable domain is: DSGVTQTPKHLITATGQRVTLRCSPRSGDLSVYWYQQSLDQGLQFLIQYYNGEERAKGNILERFSAQQFPDLHSELNLSSLELGDSALYFCASSVAVNTGELFFGEGSRLTVL.